The 18 T cell receptor beta chains below come from one sample, sequenced in a study of OX40 agonist ivuxolimab in advanced cancers. This table comes from immunoSEQ multiplex PCR, and its TCRdb copy is limited to in-frame clones, with some not included. The data contain 150,000 to 180,000 clones, roughly 94% of them seen just once; the ten biggest clones take up 0.3% to 0.35%. Sample: CD4+ or CD8+ T cells sorted from blood, taken in a trial of the OX40 agonist ivuxolimab. The receptors were sampled from an adult with an advanced solid tumor such as melanoma, head and neck, liver or kidney cancer.

The count of this clone is one. This rearrangement joins TRBV19 to TRBJ2-3; 9 nucleotides line up with TRBD2. Per germline, CDR1 LNHDA and CDR2 SQIVND (reference sequence). The trim removed 5 bases at V and 0 bases at J, leaving 9 bases unmatched. This CDR3 is built from 17 residues. The CDR3 nucleotides are TGTGCCAGTAGTCCCCAGCGGGGGGTCAAAAGCACAGATACGCAGTATTTT. Protein product: CASSPQRGVKSTDTQYF.

This clone was detected once. The gene calls are TRBV9 and TRBJ2-2; either TRBD1 or TRBD2 may supply D (6 bases each). Germline CDR1 reads SGDLS; CDR2 reads YYNGEE. The CDR3 totals 16 residues. The V end lost 3 bases, the J end lost 7 bases, and 19 bases lay between the germline ends. The CDR3 DNA reads as TGTGCCAGCAGCGGGCGGGACATCTCCTCGAGCGGGGAGCTGTTTTTT. This encodes CASSGRDISSSGELFF.

This rearrangement joins TRBV12-5 to TRBJ1-5; D unclear. Trimming left V 2 bases short and J 1 base short, with 3 bases between. Germline CDR1 and CDR2: LGHNT and FRNRAP. The CDR3 has 13 amino acids. The CDR3 region is CASGLNSNQPQHF. The CDR3 coding sequence is TGTGCTAGTGGTTTGAACAGCAATCAGCCCCAGCATTTT.

The rearrangement joins TRBV7-2 to TRBJ2-7, with D tentatively TRBD1 (6 bases). Trimming stripped 5 bases from V and 5 bases from J, with 22 bases between. Germline lookup yields CDR1 SGHTA and CDR2 FQGNSA. This CDR3 comprises 16 residues. CDR3: CASSPPGEQASNEQYF. The CDR3 region has the DNA TGTGCCAGCAGCCCACCAGGGGAACAGGCATCTAACGAGCAGTACTTC.

J is TRBJ2-3 and V is TRBV5-1, with unresolved D. The CDR3 is made up of 13 amino acids. Trimming stripped 0 bases from V and 7 bases from J, with 9 bases between. Germline CDR1 is SGHRS and CDR2 is YFSETQ. The CDR3, as DNA: TGCGCCAGCAGCTTGGGAGGTATGAATACGCAGTATTTT. Amino acids: CASSLGGMNTQYF.

The chain employs TRBV30 and TRBJ2-7, with TRBD2 identical over 9 bases. Germline lookup yields CDR1 GTSNPN and CDR2 SVGIG (reference sequence). V lost 4 bases and J lost 6; bases outside the gene matches: 13. The CDR3 is made up of 15 amino acids. The CDR3 coding sequence is TGTGCCTGGATTCACAGCGGGGGGCGCCTTAGCGAGCAGTACTTC. Its translation: CAWIHSGGRLSEQYF.

This chain connects TRBV27 to TRBJ1-1; D unresolved. The CDR3 loop spans 15 amino acids. In germline, CDR1 is MNHEY, CDR2 SMNVEV (reference sequence). Trimming left V 3 bases short and J 4 bases short, with 15 bases between. The CDR3, as DNA: TGTGCCAGCAGTTTTCGGGTAGGGTTGGGCACTGAAGCTTTCTTT. This codes for CASSFRVGLGTEAFF.

V usage is TRBV5-1 and J usage is TRBJ1-2; tentative D call: TRBD1 (6 bases). The CDR3 is made up of 14 amino acids. Trimming removed 0 bases from V and 8 bases from J, with 14 bases in between. CDR1 and CDR2 (germline): SGHRS, YFSETQ. The DNA for the CDR3 is TGCGCCAGCAGCTTGGACAGGGCTGTGGGGGGCTACACCTTC. Residues: CASSLDRAVGGYTF.

This chain joins TRBV9 and TRBJ2-2, with 8 bases that match TRBD2. Trimming removed 4 bases from V and 5 bases from J; junction bases left unmatched: 10. The CDR3 totals 16 residues. Germline CDR1 and CDR2: SGDLS and YYNGEE. The CDR3, as DNA: TGTGCCAGCAGCCCGCGGAGCGGGAGAGAAACCGGGGAGCTGTTTTTT. As protein: CASSPRSGRETGELFF.

This chain uses TRBV7-9 with TRBJ1-2; 7 bases agree with TRBD1. The CDR3 runs 14 residues. The V segment lost 0 bases and the J segment 4 bases; nucleotides outside the gene matches: 2. Germline assignment: CDR1 SEHNR and CDR2 FQNEAQ (reference sequence). Here the CDR3 reads CASSLAAGGYGYTF. The DNA of the CDR3 is TGTGCCAGCAGCTTAGCGGCAGGGGGCTATGGCTACACCTTC.

The genes are TRBV18 and TRBJ2-3, with 10 bases that match TRBD2. This CDR3 has 17 amino acids. CDR1 is KGHSH and CDR2 is LQKENI in the germline V gene. V shed 6 bases and J 4 bases; nucleotides not matched to a gene: 13. In DNA, the CDR3 is TGTGCCAGCTCTCTGAACCGACCGGGACTAGCGCCAGATACGCAGTATTTT. Its protein is CASSLNRPGLAPDTQYF. The full variable domain, in which reference TRBV18 and TRBJ2-3 provide the parts outside the CDR3, is NAGVMQNPRHLVRRRGQEARLRCSPMKGHSHVYWYRQLPEEGLKFMVYLQKENIIDESGMPKERFSAEFPKEGPSILRIQQVVRGDSAAYFCASSLNRPGLAPDTQYFGPGTRLTVL.

The rearrangement joins TRBV5-4 to TRBJ2-7; 7 nucleotides line up with TRBD2. Germline loops: CDR1 SGHNT, CDR2 YYREEE (reference sequence). V was pared by 7 bases and J by 2 bases, with 15 bases of the junction left unmatched. The CDR3 is 16 amino acids. CDR3: CASGRGGGGGPYEQYF. CDR3 DNA: TGTGCCAGCGGGAGGGGAGGCGGGGGAGGGCCCTACGAGCAGTACTTC.

The rearrangement joins TRBV6-6 to TRBJ1-2; D is unclear. From germline, CDR1 is MNHNY and CDR2 SVGAGI (reference sequence). CDR3 length: 13 amino acids. Trimming took off 2 bases at V and 4 bases at J, with 8 bases between the two ends. CDR3 nucleotide sequence: TGTGCCAGCAGTTACGTTTTGGGCTATGGCTACACCTTC. Residues: CASSYVLGYGYTF.

V and J are TRBV5-1 and TRBJ1-5; 7 bases are shared with TRBD1. The CDR3 totals 15 residues. The ends lost 4 bases at V and 7 bases at J; junction bases unmatched: 11. From germline, CDR1 is SGHRS and CDR2 YFSETQ. CDR3: CASSPETGQGQPQHF. CDR3 DNA sequence: TGCGCCAGCAGCCCTGAGACAGGGCAGGGACAGCCCCAGCATTTT.

This clone was found once. The J gene is TRBJ2-7, the V gene TRBV6-1, with TRBD1 matching 7 bases. The length of the CDR3 is 12 residues. The germline CDR1 and CDR2 sequences are MNHNS and SASEGT. The trim removed 7 bases at V and 4 bases at J, leaving 4 bases unmatched. The CDR3 region has the DNA TGTGCCAGCAAGGACAGGCCTTACGAGCAGTACTTC. Translating gives CASKDRPYEQYF.

The chain recombines TRBV7-9 with TRBJ2-3; 8 bases are shared with TRBD1. In germline, CDR1 is SEHNR, CDR2 FQNEAQ (reference sequence). CDR3 length: 14 residues. The J segment lost 6 bases and the V segment lost 7 bases, leaving 9 bases of the junction unmatched. This CDR3 is CASTWTGPRDTQYF. In DNA form, the CDR3 reads TGTGCCAGCACATGGACAGGGCCGAGGGATACGCAGTATTTT.

Here the CDR3 DNA reads TGTGCCAGCAGTTACTCGAGGGGTTCTGGGGCCAACGTCCTGACTTTC. Its protein product is CASSYSRGSGANVLTF. This chain connects TRBV6-5 to TRBJ2-6, with D perhaps TRBD1 or TRBD2 (5 bases each). This CDR3 region has 16 residues. Trimming removed 0 bases from V and 1 base from J, with 7 bases in between. Per germline, CDR1 MNHEY and CDR2 SVGAGI.

The rearrangement links TRBV9 to TRBJ1-3; 9 bases match TRBD1. Germline values: CDR1 SGDLS, CDR2 YYNGEE. The V gene end was trimmed by 3 bases and the J gene end by 0 bases; junction bases not matched to a gene: 7. The CDR3 is 17 residues long. The CDR3 is CASSARGQGPSGNTIYF. CDR3 coding DNA: TGTGCCAGCAGCGCAAGGGGACAGGGCCCCTCTGGAAACACCATATATTTT.